Below, one T cell receptor beta chain is given with its context. The table lists this clonotype with a few counts. Its antigen is not yet known. It has no much larger one-base neighbor in the sample; base qualities were not kept. Ficoll-Paque density gradient centrifugation was the method used to isolate PBMCs. V is cut by 7 bases and J by 4 bases, and the space between the germline ends is 19 bases. Spanning cysteine to phenylalanine, the CDR3 consists of 15 amino acids. The kept DNA is CDR3 alone, 45 bases in frame from the first base. CDR1 and CDR2, per the germline V gene (reference sequence), are LNHDA and SQIVND. Instrument on record: Illumina NovaSeq 6000. cDNA libraries for TCRalpha and TCRbeta were prepared by 5'RACE using constant-segment primers, with sample barcodes and unique molecular identifiers added. Trizol reagent was used to extract RNA from every sample. Library amplification was performed in two PCR steps, and a second sample barcode and Illumina TruSeq adapters were introduced in the second step. Libraries were sequenced on an Illumina NovaSeq with 2 x 150 bp paired-end reads. In the original analysis: The reads were demultiplexed and collapsed into UMI-guided consensus sequences using migec v1.2.7. Using mixcr v2.1.11, UMI consensuses were aligned to TRA and TRB V and J templates and then assembled into clonotypes. A clonotype was counted as expanded or contracted only if both edgeR and NoisET called the change significant, with noise models trained on biological replicates. edgeR calls used a false discovery rate-adjusted p below 0.01 and a log2 fold-change threshold of 1. As an exploratory analysis of dynamics, PCA with hierarchical clustering was applied to max-normalized trajectories of the 1000 most abundant clonotypes. The CD4 or CD8 phenotype of responding clones was assigned using the separately sequenced CD4+ and CD8+ repertoires. TCRdb trimmed the raw reads at Q25, called clones with MiXCR and kept productive beta chains. All rows with the same CDR3 protein become a single entry with the most common DNA and genes. The V and J calls were not made by the authors but by TCRdb's processing. For this sample the table gives 550,000 to 700,000 distinct CDR3 sequences, of which over 15% were detected only once. More than 10% of the sample is held by the ten biggest clonotypes.

The data are from a study of T-cell memory formation after mild COVID-19 (dated by TCRdb to the early 2020s). Some background on the complete study: Most TCR sequence clusters were specific to one of the two donors. The cohort was made up of two young adult volunteers, one female and one male, who were previously healthy. Longitudinal TCRalpha and TCRbeta repertoire sequencing tracked T-cell clones expanding and contracting after mild COVID-19 in a couple of donors.

General study outcomes and caveats: Only two mild cases were covered by the study, and larger cohorts that include severe cases with pre-infection samples were considered necessary. Some responding clones were detected in pre-infection memory, which suggested that pre-existing cross-reactive memory T cells had joined the SARS-CoV-2 response. SARS-CoV-2 specificity of the second-wave clones peaking on day 37 was not confirmed. Contracting CD4+ clones appeared mostly in the CM and EM memory subsets, whereas CD8+ clones were enriched in EMRA. From day 15 to 85, contracting clones showed balanced CD4/CD8 phenotypes, whereas a second wave of clones that expanded from day 15 to 37 leaned towards CD4+.

This TCR derives from an adult woman who had mild COVID-19 (a few samples of this study predate the infection). The sample titles of this study are shuffled in the database, so cell type and time point are left out; the donor was told from shared clones. Sequences were obtained from PBMCs or a T cell subset sorted from them (not recorded which). Recombination joined TRBV19 with TRBJ1-1; tentative D gene TRBD1, with 5 bases matching. In nucleotide form, the sequence is TGTGCCAGTATCCCATTCCAGGGTGTCACCACTGAAGCTTTCTTT. This codes for CASIPFQGVTTEAFF.